This TCR beta chain was documented in a study of blood T cell repertoires in COVID-19. Study at large: The samples span acute and convalescent COVID-19 from the United States, Italy and Spain. T cells, B-cell-depleted T cells, or PBMCs supplied cDNA or gDNA.

The junction had 4 bases not matched to a gene; V was cut back by 3 bases and J by 3 bases. Per the germline V gene, CDR1 is SGHRS and CDR2 is YFSETQ. The CDR3 sequence is 15 residues long. Study processing details: Scientists estimated how many nucleated cells there were by amplifying reference gene primers. Profiling relied on immunoSEQ multiplex PCR, and the TCRdb table lists in-frame clones only, not all of them. V, J and clone size are taken as reported in that table, and D and trimming were inferred from the DNA itself. The table shows about 190,000 clones, with roughly 80% occurring only once.

The rearrangement joins TRBV5-1 to TRBJ2-2, with 8 bases lining up with TRBD2. The source material was peripheral blood. The receptor was derived from a woman in her 40s with acute or convalescent COVID-19. The CDR3 DNA sequence: TGCGCCAGCAGCTGGAGCGGGAGTGACACCGGGGAGCTGTTTTTT. Translated: CASSWSGSDTGELFF.